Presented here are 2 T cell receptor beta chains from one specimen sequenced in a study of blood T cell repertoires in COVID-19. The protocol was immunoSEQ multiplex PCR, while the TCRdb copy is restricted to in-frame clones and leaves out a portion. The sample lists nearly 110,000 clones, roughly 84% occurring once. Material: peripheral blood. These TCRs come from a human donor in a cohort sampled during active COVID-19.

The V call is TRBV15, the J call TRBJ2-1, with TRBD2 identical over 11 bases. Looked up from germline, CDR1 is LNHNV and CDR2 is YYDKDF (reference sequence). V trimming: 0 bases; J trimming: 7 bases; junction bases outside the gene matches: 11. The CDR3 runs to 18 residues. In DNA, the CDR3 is TGTGCCACCAGCAGAGATCCCTCCCCTAGCGGGAGGTCTAATGAGCAGTTCTTC. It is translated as CATSRDPSPSGRSNEQFF.

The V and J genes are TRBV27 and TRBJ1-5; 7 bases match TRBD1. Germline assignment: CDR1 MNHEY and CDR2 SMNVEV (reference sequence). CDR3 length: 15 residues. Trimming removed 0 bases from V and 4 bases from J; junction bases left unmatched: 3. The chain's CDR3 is CASSLSTGNNQPQHF. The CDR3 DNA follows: TGTGCCAGCAGTTTATCGACAGGGAATAATCAGCCCCAGCATTTT.